These 2 T cell receptor beta chains were all obtained from the same sample, sequenced in a study of tumor and adjacent non-tumor tissue in lung cancer. A modified ARM-PCR protocol with three rounds of nested PCR amplified TCRbeta. TCRdb ran MiXCR on the multiplex PCR reads and lists one entry per CDR3 protein. The sample consists of 70,000 or so distinct CDR3 sequences, around 60% of them appearing once. The template was RNA from unsorted bulk tissue. The source material was lung tumor tissue. These TCRs come from a man aged 50-60 years with non-small cell lung cancer.

This clonotype counts as medium-sized. The chain is built from TRBV4-1 and TRBJ1-2; D not certain. The CDR3 totals 13 residues. In germline, CDR1 is MGHRA, CDR2 YSYEKL. Trimming pared 5 bases from V and 1 base from J, leaving 8 bases between. The CDR3 DNA reads as TGCGCCAGCAGCTCCCGAAATAACTATGGCTACACCTTC. It specifies CASSSRNNYGYTF.

This chain links TRBV11-1 with TRBJ2-7; 9 bases align to TRBD2. This CDR3 is built from 15 residues. Unmatched junction bases numbered 12, after V lost 6 bases and J lost 6 bases. The germline V gene has CDR1 SGHAT and CDR2 FQDESV (reference sequence). The CDR3 DNA is TGTGCCAGCAGATACAACTTAGCGGGAGACACCGAGCAGTACTTC. The encoded protein is CASRYNLAGDTEQYF.